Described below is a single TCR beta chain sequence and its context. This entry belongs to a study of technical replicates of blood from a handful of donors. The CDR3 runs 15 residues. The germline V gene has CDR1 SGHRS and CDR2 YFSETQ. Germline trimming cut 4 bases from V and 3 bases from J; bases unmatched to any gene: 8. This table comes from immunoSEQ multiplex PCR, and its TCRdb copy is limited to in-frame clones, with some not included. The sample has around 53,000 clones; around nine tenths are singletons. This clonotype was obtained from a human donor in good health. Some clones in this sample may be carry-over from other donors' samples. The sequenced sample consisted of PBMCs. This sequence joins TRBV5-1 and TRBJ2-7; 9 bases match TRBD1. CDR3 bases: TGCGCCAGCAGCCCACTGGGGACAGGGCGCTACGAGCAGTACTTC. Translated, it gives CASSPLGTGRYEQYF.